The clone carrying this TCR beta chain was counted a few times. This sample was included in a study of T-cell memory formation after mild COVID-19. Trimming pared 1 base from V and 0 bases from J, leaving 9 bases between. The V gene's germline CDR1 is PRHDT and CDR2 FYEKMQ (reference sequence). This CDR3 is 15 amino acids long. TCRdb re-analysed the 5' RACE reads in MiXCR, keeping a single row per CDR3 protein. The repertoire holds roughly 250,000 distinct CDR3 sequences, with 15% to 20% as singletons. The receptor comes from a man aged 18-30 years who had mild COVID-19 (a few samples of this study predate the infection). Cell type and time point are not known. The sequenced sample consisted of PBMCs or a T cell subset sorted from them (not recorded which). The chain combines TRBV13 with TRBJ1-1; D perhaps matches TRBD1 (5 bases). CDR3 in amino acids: CASSLEEGLNTEAFF. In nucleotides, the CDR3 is TGTGCCAGCAGCTTAGAGGAGGGGTTGAACACTGAAGCTTTCTTT.